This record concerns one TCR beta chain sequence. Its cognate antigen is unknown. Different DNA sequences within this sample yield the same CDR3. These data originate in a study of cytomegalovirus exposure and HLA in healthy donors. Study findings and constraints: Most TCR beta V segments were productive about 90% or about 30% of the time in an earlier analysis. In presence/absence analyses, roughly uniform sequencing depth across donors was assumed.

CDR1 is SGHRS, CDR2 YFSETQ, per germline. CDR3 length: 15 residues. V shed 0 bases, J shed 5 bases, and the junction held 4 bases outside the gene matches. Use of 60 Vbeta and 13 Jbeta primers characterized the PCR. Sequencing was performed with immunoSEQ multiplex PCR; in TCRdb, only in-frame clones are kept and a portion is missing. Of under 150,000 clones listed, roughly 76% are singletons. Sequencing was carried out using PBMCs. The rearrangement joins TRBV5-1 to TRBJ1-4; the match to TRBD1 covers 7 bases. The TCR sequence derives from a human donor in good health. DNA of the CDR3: TGCGCCAGCAGCTTGGAGGGGGCGCGAAATGAAAAACTGTTTTTT. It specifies CASSLEGARNEKLFF. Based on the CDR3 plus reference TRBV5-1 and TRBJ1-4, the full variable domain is KAGVTQTPRYLIKTRGQQVTLSCSPISGHRSVSWYQQTPGQGLQFLFEYFSETQRNKGNFPGRFSGRQFSNSRSEMNVSTLELGDSALYLCASSLEGARNEKLFFGSGTQLSVL.